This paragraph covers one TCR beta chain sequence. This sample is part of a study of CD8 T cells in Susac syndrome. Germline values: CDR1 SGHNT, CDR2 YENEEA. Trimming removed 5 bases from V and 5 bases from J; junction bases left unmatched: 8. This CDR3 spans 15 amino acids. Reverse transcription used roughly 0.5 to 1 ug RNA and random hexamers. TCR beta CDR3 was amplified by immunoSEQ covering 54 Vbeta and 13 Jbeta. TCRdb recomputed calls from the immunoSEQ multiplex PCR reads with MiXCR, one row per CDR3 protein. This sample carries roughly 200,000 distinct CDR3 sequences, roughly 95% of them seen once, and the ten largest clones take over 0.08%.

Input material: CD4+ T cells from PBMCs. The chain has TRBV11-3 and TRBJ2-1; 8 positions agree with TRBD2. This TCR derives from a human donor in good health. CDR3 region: CASSPVGAGDNEQFF. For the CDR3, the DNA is TGTGCCAGCAGCCCCGTAGGAGCGGGAGACAATGAGCAGTTCTTC.